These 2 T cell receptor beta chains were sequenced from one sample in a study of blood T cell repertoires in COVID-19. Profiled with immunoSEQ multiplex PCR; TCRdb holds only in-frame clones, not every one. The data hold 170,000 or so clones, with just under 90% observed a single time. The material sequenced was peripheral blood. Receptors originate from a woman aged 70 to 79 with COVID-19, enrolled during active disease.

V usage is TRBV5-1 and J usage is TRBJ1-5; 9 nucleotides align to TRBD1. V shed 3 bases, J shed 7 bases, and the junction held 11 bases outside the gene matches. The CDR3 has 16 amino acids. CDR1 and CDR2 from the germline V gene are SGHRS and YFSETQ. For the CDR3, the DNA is TGCGCCAGCAGCTCGACCGAGGACAGGGGAGTACAGCCCCAGCATTTT. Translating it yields CASSSTEDRGVQPQHF.

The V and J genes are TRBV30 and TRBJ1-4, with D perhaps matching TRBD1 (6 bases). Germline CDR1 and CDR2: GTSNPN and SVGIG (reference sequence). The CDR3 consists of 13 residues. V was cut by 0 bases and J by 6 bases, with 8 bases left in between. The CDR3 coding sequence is TGTGCCTGGAGTGTAGGGGGGGATGAAAAACTGTTTTTT. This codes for CAWSVGGDEKLFF.